These 25 T cell receptor beta chains came from one sample sequenced in a study of blood T cell repertoires in COVID-19. Assay: immunoSEQ multiplex PCR; the TCRdb copy retains only in-frame clones and omits some. The data contain around 470,000 clones, nearly 90% of them seen just once; the ten biggest clones take up roughly 0.84%. The material sequenced was peripheral blood. These receptors all stem from a man between 18 and 29 years old with COVID-19, enrolled during active disease.

This sequence joins TRBV15 and TRBJ2-3, with a weak D call TRBD1 (6 bases). The CDR3 runs to 15 residues. The germline V gene encodes CDR1 LNHNV and CDR2 YYDKDF (reference sequence). V lost 0 bases and J lost 4, with 11 bases in between. The CDR3 nucleotides read TGTGCCACCAGCAGAGATCTGGGGGCGGCAGATACGCAGTATTTT. Translating it yields CATSRDLGAADTQYF. Complete variable domain (other parts from reference TRBV15 and TRBJ2-3): DAMVIQNPRYQVTQFGKPVTLSCSQTLNHNVMYWYQQKSSQAPKLLFHYYDKDFNNEADTPDNFQSRRPNTSFCFLDIRSPGLGDTAMYLCATSRDLGAADTQYFGPGTRLTVL.

In this sample, this clone turned up once. V gene TRBV9 combines with J gene TRBJ1-5; 8 nucleotides match TRBD1. V trimming: 0 bases; J trimming: 2 bases; junction bases outside the gene matches: 7. Germline lookup yields CDR1 SGDLS and CDR2 YYNGEE. This CDR3 has 17 amino acids. CDR3 protein: CASSVVFDRGRNQPQHF. The CDR3 DNA sequence: TGTGCCAGCAGCGTAGTCTTTGACAGGGGTCGCAATCAGCCCCAGCATTTT. Full variable domain (missing parts from reference TRBV9 and TRBJ1-5): DSGVTQTPKHLITATGQRVTLRCSPRSGDLSVYWYQQSLDQGLQFLIQYYNGEERAKGNILERFSAQQFPDLHSELNLSSLELGDSALYFCASSVVFDRGRNQPQHFGDGTRLSIL.

This chain joins TRBV29-1 and TRBJ2-6; D is perhaps TRBD2 (5 bases). The CDR3 has 14 amino acids. Trimming pared 4 bases from V and 2 bases from J, leaving 9 bases between. Germline CDR1 SQVTM, CDR2 ANQGSEA. Written as DNA, the CDR3 is TGCAGCGTTGGGAGGTCCCCTGGGGCCAACGTCCTGACTTTC. Its translation: CSVGRSPGANVLTF.

The chain links TRBV5-4 to TRBJ1-2, with 7 bases lining up with TRBD1. In germline, CDR1 is SGHNT, CDR2 YYREEE (reference sequence). V was clipped by 4 bases and J by 4 bases; unmatched bases: 10. This CDR3 comprises 15 residues. CDR3 coding DNA: TGTGCCAGCAGCGCGAGAGGGGGCGCAAGCTATGGCTACACCTTC. As protein: CASSARGGASYGYTF.

The table lists this clone with a few counts. This chain links TRBV10-1 with TRBJ1-1, with D maybe TRBD1 (6 bases). Germline V CDR1 and CDR2: WNHNN, SYGVQD (reference sequence). V was clipped by 3 bases and J by 7 bases, with 12 bases between them. There are 13 residues in the CDR3. In DNA form, the CDR3 reads TGCGCCAGCAGTGACCACAGGGTAGGTGAAGCTTTCTTT. Its translation is CASSDHRVGEAFF.

As concerns this clone: One junction end disagrees with the germline gene, perhaps due to a read error. J is TRBJ2-1 and V is TRBV7-3, with D tentatively TRBD2 (5 bases). In germline, CDR1 is SGHTA, CDR2 FQGTGA. The CDR3 contains 15 residues. DNA of the CDR3: TGTGCCAGCAGCGTAACTAGTTCGCGATACAATGAGCAGTTCTTC. Its translation is CASSVTSSRYNEQFF.

This chain uses TRBV6-6 with TRBJ2-3; 8 nucleotides match TRBD2. Germline-derived CDR1 and CDR2 are MNHNY and SVGAGI (reference sequence). With 4 bases clipped from V and 3 bases from J, the junction kept 6 bases outside the gene matches. This CDR3 spans 15 amino acids. The CDR3 DNA reads TGTGCCAGCAGTTTCGATAGCGGGGTTACAGATACGCAGTATTTT. Its translation: CASSFDSGVTDTQYF.

This sequence joins TRBV18 and TRBJ1-1; no clear D. Looked up from germline, CDR1 is KGHSH and CDR2 is LQKENI. The CDR3 runs 13 residues. The V end was cut by 5 bases, the J end by 0 bases, with 7 bases between. CDR3 amino acids: CASSAGLNTEAFF. The CDR3 nucleotides read TGTGCCAGCTCAGCAGGATTGAACACTGAAGCTTTCTTT.

V gene TRBV5-4 combines with J gene TRBJ2-7, with 8 bases fitting TRBD2. The germline CDR1 and CDR2 sequences are SGHNT and YYREEE (reference sequence). This CDR3 is built from 16 residues. After removal of 4 bases from V and 5 bases from J, the junction contained 14 bases not matched to a gene. The chain's CDR3 is CASSGLAGYSSDEQYF. Here the CDR3 DNA reads TGTGCCAGCAGCGGCCTAGCGGGTTACAGTTCGGACGAGCAGTACTTC.

The chain employs TRBV24-1 and TRBJ2-3; D is unclear. In germline, CDR1 is KGHDR, CDR2 SFDVKD. V was shortened by 5 bases and J by 2 bases, with 7 bases between the two germline ends. The CDR3 length is 13 residues. The CDR3 reads CATSARYTDTQYF. CDR3 DNA sequence: TGTGCCACCAGTGCCAGATACACAGATACGCAGTATTTT.

The chain combines TRBV20-1 with TRBJ2-3, with a possible D match to TRBD1 (5 bases). The V gene's germline CDR1 is DFQATT and CDR2 SNEGSKA (reference sequence). The CDR3 loop spans 14 amino acids. Trimming took off 3 bases at V and 0 bases at J, with 10 bases between the two ends. CDR3 protein: CSASEGASTDTQYF. CDR3 in DNA: TGCAGTGCTAGTGAAGGGGCAAGCACAGATACGCAGTATTTT.

The V gene is TRBV2, the J gene TRBJ1-1, with D maybe TRBD1 (6 bases). Between the trimmed V and J ends, which lost 7 bases and 1 base, there was a span of 16 bases. This CDR3 is built from 15 residues. Looked up from germline, CDR1 is SNHLY and CDR2 is FYNNEI. For the CDR3, the DNA is TGTGCCAGCACTAACACAGGGTTGGGGAACACTGAAGCTTTCTTT. Its protein is CASTNTGLGNTEAFF.

V usage is TRBV18 and J usage is TRBJ1-5; 8 nucleotides agree with TRBD1. Losses at the gene ends were 5 bases for V and 9 bases for J; bases not matched to a gene: 6. Germline loops: CDR1 KGHSH, CDR2 LQKENI. This CDR3 has 13 residues. The CDR3 spells CASSRTGSAPQHF. CDR3 nucleotides: TGTGCCAGCTCAAGGACAGGGAGCGCGCCCCAGCATTTT.

This chain links TRBV9 with TRBJ2-7, with 10 bases that match TRBD2. After removal of 4 bases from V and 5 bases from J, the junction contained 6 bases not matched to a gene. CDR3 size: 14 residues. Germline CDR1 and CDR2: SGDLS and YYNGEE. CDR3 sequence (DNA): TGTGCCAGCAGCCCCTCCGGGACTAGCGACGAGCAGTACTTC. It encodes CASSPSGTSDEQYF.

This clone was observed a single time. The chain has TRBV14 and TRBJ2-5, with D uncertain. In germline, CDR1 is SGHDN, CDR2 FVKESK. The CDR3 consists of 16 residues. V gave up 1 base and J gave up 0 bases, with 12 bases separating them. DNA of the CDR3: TGTGCCAGCAGCCAAGTGAGCCGTTGGTACCAAGAGACCCAGTACTTC. Amino acids: CASSQVSRWYQETQYF.

This chain connects TRBV11-3 to TRBJ2-7, with 8 positions matching TRBD2. Unmatched junction bases numbered 4, after V lost 4 bases and J lost 2 bases. This CDR3 contains 14 residues. The germline V gene has CDR1 SGHNT and CDR2 YENEEA. The CDR3 protein is CASSSIGRAYEQYF. DNA for the CDR3: TGTGCCAGCAGCTCTATCGGGAGGGCCTACGAGCAGTACTTC.

The rearrangement joins TRBV19 to TRBJ2-1, with 9 bases matching TRBD1. The V segment lost 5 bases and the J segment 7 bases; nucleotides outside the gene matches: 12. The CDR3 is made up of 16 amino acids. Germline V gene sequence: CDR1 LNHDA, CDR2 SQIVND (reference sequence). This CDR3 reads CASSPGTGSGSNEQFF. DNA of the CDR3: TGTGCCAGTAGTCCAGGGACAGGGAGCGGCTCGAATGAGCAGTTCTTC.

This clone has a handful of counts. This rearrangement joins TRBV11-2 to TRBJ2-7; TRBD1 is a possible D gene (6 bases). Germline V CDR1 and CDR2: SGHAT, FQNNGV. V was trimmed by 3 bases and J by 5 bases, leaving 11 bases between them. CDR3 length equals 13 residues. The CDR3 coding sequence is TGTGCCAGCAGCTTCACAGGGTACCACGAGCAGTACTTC. Amino acids: CASSFTGYHEQYF. The entire variable domain, with the rest obtained from reference TRBV11-2 and TRBJ2-7, is as follows: EAGVAQSPRYKIIEKRQSVAFWCNPISGHATLYWYQQILGQGPKLLIQFQNNGVVDDSQLPKDRFSAERLKGVDSTLKIQPAKLEDSAVYLCASSFTGYHEQYFGPGTRLTVT.

The chain couples TRBV29-1 to TRBJ2-1; possible D gene TRBD1, 6 bases. Trimming removed 1 base from V and 7 bases from J, with 8 bases in between. The V gene's germline CDR1 is SQVTM and CDR2 ANQGSEA. CDR3 length: 12 residues. The CDR3 coding sequence is TGCAGCGTTGAAGGGGGGCCGAATGAGCAGTTCTTC. Translated, it gives CSVEGGPNEQFF.

The J gene is TRBJ1-1, the V gene TRBV7-9, with unresolved D. V was clipped by 7 bases and J by 1 base, with 4 bases between them. In germline, CDR1 is SEHNR, CDR2 FQNEAQ (reference sequence). The CDR3 totals 11 residues. CDR3 sequence reads: CASIRNTEAFF. The CDR3, as DNA: TGTGCCAGCATTAGGAACACTGAAGCTTTCTTT.

The J gene is TRBJ2-5, the V gene TRBV11-3; a weak D match, TRBD2 (5 bases). The V end was cut by 1 base, the J end by 4 bases, with 7 bases between. The CDR3 spans 13 residues. Germline V gives CDR1 SGHNT, CDR2 YENEEA. The CDR3 reads CASSLAGLETQYF. CDR3 coding DNA: TGTGCCAGCAGCTTAGCGGGGTTAGAGACCCAGTACTTC.

V and J are TRBV18 and TRBJ2-2, with D possibly matching TRBD1 (6 bases). The CDR3 has 15 residues. Germline values: CDR1 KGHSH, CDR2 LQKENI. Deletions cut 3 bases from V and 4 bases from J, with 12 bases between. The CDR3 region is CASSPRTAATGELFF. The CDR3 DNA sequence: TGTGCCAGCTCACCGAGGACAGCGGCCACCGGGGAGCTGTTTTTT.

A word on this clone: The sample carries other DNA sequences with the same CDR3. This chain joins TRBV5-1 and TRBJ2-3, with D maybe TRBD1 (6 bases). This CDR3 comprises 14 residues. V was trimmed by 4 bases and J by 3 bases, leaving 12 bases between them. The germline V gene has CDR1 SGHRS and CDR2 YFSETQ. CDR3 amino acids: CASSLQGRTDTQYF. The CDR3 DNA reads TGCGCCAGCAGCCTCCAGGGGCGGACAGATACGCAGTATTTT.

The rearrangement joins TRBV6-6 to TRBJ1-5, with 7 bases identical to TRBD1. The CDR3 covers 15 residues. V shed 5 bases, J shed 0 bases, and the junction held 4 bases outside the gene matches. Germline loops: CDR1 MNHNY, CDR2 SVGAGI (reference sequence). The CDR3 protein is CASSTGVNSNQPQHF. CDR3 nucleotides: TGTGCCAGCAGTACAGGGGTTAATAGCAATCAGCCCCAGCATTTT.

This chain links TRBV7-9 with TRBJ2-7, with 10 bases matching TRBD2. The ends lost 0 bases at V and 3 bases at J; junction bases unmatched: 5. Germline V CDR1 and CDR2: SEHNR, FQNEAQ (reference sequence). The CDR3 runs to 16 residues. The CDR3 is CASSLALAGDRYEQYF. CDR3 sequence (DNA): TGTGCCAGCAGCTTAGCGCTAGCGGGAGATCGCTACGAGCAGTACTTC.